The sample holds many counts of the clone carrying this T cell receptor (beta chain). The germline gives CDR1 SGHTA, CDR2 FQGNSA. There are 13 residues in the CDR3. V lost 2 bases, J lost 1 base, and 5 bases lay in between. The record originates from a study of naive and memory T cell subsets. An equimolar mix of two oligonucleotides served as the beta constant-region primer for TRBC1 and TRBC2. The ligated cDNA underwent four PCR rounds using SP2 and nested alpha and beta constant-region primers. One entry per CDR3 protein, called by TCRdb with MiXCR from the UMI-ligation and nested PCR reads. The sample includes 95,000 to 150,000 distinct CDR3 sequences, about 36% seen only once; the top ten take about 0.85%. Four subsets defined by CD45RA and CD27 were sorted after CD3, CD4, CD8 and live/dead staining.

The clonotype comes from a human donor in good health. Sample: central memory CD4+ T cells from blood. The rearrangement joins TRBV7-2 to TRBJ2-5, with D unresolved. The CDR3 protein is CASSLTPQETQYF. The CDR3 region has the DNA TGTGCCAGCAGCTTAACCCCCCAAGAGACCCAGTACTTC.